This T cell receptor beta chain derives from a study of blood T cells in healthy people across ages. Through a sample-barcoded 5' primer and a J-beta primer mix, a second PCR was run for 7 to 11 cycles. TCRdb reprocessed the 5' RACE reads via MiXCR and lists one record per CDR3 protein. The table lists 1.5 million to 2 million distinct CDR3 sequences, approximately 30% of them singletons. Study-wide findings and caveats: Changes in expanded clonotypes were possibly confounded, as the CMV status of donors was unknown. PBMCs were not sorted, which prevented a conclusive comparison of naive versus antigen-experienced cells. Diversity estimates drawn from one million T cells were deemed underestimates.

Sample donors were healthy Caucasian individuals that came from Russia, aged 6 to 90. The V and J ends lost 8 bases and 1 base respectively, with 11 bases between them. The CDR3 is made up of 13 amino acids. Germline CDR1 MNHNS, CDR2 SASEGT. A note on this clonotype: Its matching antigen is unknown.

This sequence joins TRBV6-1 and TRBJ1-1; D ambiguous. The sequenced sample was blood. This receptor was taken from a woman in her twenties or thirties in good health. CDR3 loop: CASGRRRNTEAFF. In DNA form, the CDR3 reads TGTGCCAGCGGTAGGAGACGGAACACTGAAGCTTTCTTT.